Listed below are T cell receptor beta chains from one sample, sequenced in a study of shared clonotypes between healthy human individuals. The data were produced by immunoSEQ multiplex PCR, yet TCRdb's version contains in-frame clones alone and is incomplete. The sample includes 780,000 or so clones, about two thirds of them seen just once. The specimen sequenced was memory CD4+ T cells sorted from blood. These receptors all come from a woman aged 30 to 39 in good health. Each CDR3 is given with its conserved first and last residue. The order of the fields is V gene, J gene, D gene, clone size, CDR3 protein, CDR3 DNA. A D gene is named only where the DNA matches it firmly. A row's size may be missing; if present it is once, few, many or a size class.

>TRBV29-1|TRBJ1-1|NA|NA
CSVNTELAAFF
TGCAGCGTTAACACTGAGCTCGCAGCTTTCTTT
>TRBV9|TRBJ2-3|TRBD2|NA
CASSVADSGSGNTQYF
TGTGCCAGCAGCGTAGCTGATAGCGGGAGTGGAAATACGCAGTATTTT
>TRBV30|TRBJ1-5|TRBD1|few
CAWSRGTGKFRQPQHF
TGTGCCTGGAGTCGGGGGACAGGCAAATTCCGTCAGCCCCAGCATTTT
>TRBV18|TRBJ2-1|NA|NA
CASSSVASNEQFF
TGTGCCAGCTCATCTGTGGCGAGCAATGAGCAGTTCTTC
>TRBV7-9|TRBJ2-1|TRBD2|NA
CASSLEAGAYNEQFF
TGTGCCAGCAGCTTAGAAGCGGGGGCCTACAATGAGCAGTTCTTC
>TRBV4-1|TRBJ2-3|NA|NA
CASSQDPTGGDTQYF
TGCGCCAGCAGCCAAGACCCGACAGGAGGAGATACGCAGTATTTT
>TRBV10-2|TRBJ2-1|NA|NA
CASVPGQGQLAGSENEQFF
TGCGCCAGCGTGCCGGGACAGGGGCAACTAGCGGGAAGTGAAAATGAGCAGTTCTTC
>TRBV27|TRBJ2-7|NA|few
CASSLTLSSYEQYF
TGTGCCAGCAGTTTAACGTTAAGCTCCTACGAGCAGTACTTC
>TRBV2|TRBJ1-4|NA|NA
CASSEESGANEKLFF
TGTGCCAGCAGTGAAGAGAGTGGGGCTAATGAAAAACTGTTTTTT
>TRBV15|TRBJ1-5|NA|NA
CATSTYRISNQPQHF
TGTGCCACCAGCACCTACAGGATTAGCAATCAGCCCCAGCATTTT
>TRBV5-1|TRBJ1-4|NA|NA
CASSLGVQDATNEKLFF
TGCGCCAGCAGCTTGGGGGTACAGGATGCAACTAATGAAAAACTGTTTTTT
>TRBV10-1|TRBJ1-1|NA|NA
CASSTDEGTEAFF
TGCGCCAGCAGTACCGATGAGGGCACTGAAGCTTTCTTT
>TRBV11-2|TRBJ1-1|TRBD1|NA
CASSSTGNPEAFF
TGTGCCAGCAGCTCGACAGGGAACCCTGAAGCTTTCTTT
>TRBV14|TRBJ2-2|TRBD2|NA
CASSRVPPGRGSGRAYDTGELFF
TGTGCCAGCAGCCGAGTCCCCCCGGGTCGGGGTAGCGGGAGGGCGTATGACACCGGGGAGCTGTTTTTT
>TRBV28|TRBJ1-2|NA|NA
CASSQEGYGYTF
TGTGCCAGCAGTCAGGAGGGATATGGCTACACCTTC
>TRBV18|TRBJ2-7|NA|NA
CASSLRQDYEQYF
TGTGCCAGCTCCCTAAGACAGGACTACGAGCAGTACTTC
>TRBV28|TRBJ2-3|TRBD2|NA
CASRLAGRTDTQYF
TGTGCCAGTAGACTAGCGGGAAGGACAGATACGCAGTATTTT
>TRBV29-1|TRBJ1-3|NA|NA
CSAMADFSSGNTIYF
TGCAGCGCCATGGCAGATTTCAGCTCTGGAAACACCATATATTTT
>TRBV19|TRBJ2-7|TRBD1|NA
CASSNQGASSYEQYF
TGTGCCAGTAGTAACCAGGGGGCGAGCTCCTACGAGCAGTACTTC
>TRBV7-3|TRBJ2-3|TRBD2|NA
CASSPSGGPADTQYF
TGTGCCAGCAGTCCCTCGGGAGGGCCCGCAGATACGCAGTATTTT
>TRBV2|TRBJ1-2|NA|NA
CASRDPYSRGYTF
TGTGCCAGCAGAGACCCTTACAGTCGTGGCTACACCTTC
>TRBV19|TRBJ1-2|TRBD1|NA
CASRRDRNYGYTF
TGTGCCAGTAGACGGGACAGAAACTATGGCTACACCTTC
>TRBV7-9|TRBJ1-5|NA|NA
CASSRGDQPQHF
TGTGCCAGCAGCCGGGGTGATCAGCCCCAGCATTTT
>TRBV6-1|TRBJ1-5|TRBD1|NA
CASTGTVYSNQPQHF
TGTGCCAGCACCGGGACAGTTTATAGCAATCAGCCCCAGCATTTT
>TRBV5-1|TRBJ1-4|TRBD1|NA
CASSFGQGSEKLFF
TGCGCCAGCAGCTTCGGACAGGGAAGTGAAAAACTGTTTTTT
>TRBV7-9|TRBJ2-2|TRBD2|NA
CASSPAGGYTGELFF
TGTGCCAGCAGCCCAGCGGGAGGTTACACCGGGGAGCTGTTTTTT
>TRBV28|TRBJ2-7|NA|NA
CASSLNGPYEQYF
TGTGCCAGCAGTTTAAACGGCCCCTACGAGCAGTACTTC
>TRBV19|TRBJ2-2|TRBD2|NA
CASSNPGLAAGELFF
TGTGCCAGTAGTAATCCGGGACTAGCGGCCGGGGAGCTGTTTTTT
>TRBV4-2|TRBJ1-3|NA|NA
CASSQDLGRDSGNTIYF
TGTGCCAGCAGCCAAGATCTGGGCAGGGATAGTGGAAACACCATATATTTT
>TRBV18|TRBJ1-2|TRBD1|NA
CASSTGEDYGYTF
TGTGCCAGCTCAACAGGGGAGGACTATGGCTACACCTTC
>TRBV2|TRBJ1-2|NA|NA
CASGEVGAGYTF
TGTGCCAGCGGTGAGGTAGGAGCCGGCTACACCTTC
>TRBV27|TRBJ1-5|NA|NA
CASSRGKGQPQHF
TGTGCCAGCAGTCGGGGGAAGGGGCAGCCCCAGCATTTT
>TRBV10-2|TRBJ1-1|TRBD1|NA
CASSWTGGTEAFF
TGCGCCAGCAGTTGGACAGGGGGCACTGAAGCTTTCTTT
>TRBV2|TRBJ2-7|NA|NA
CASSVTGNGYEQYF
TGTGCCAGCAGTGTAACGGGGAACGGCTACGAGCAGTACTTC
>TRBV19|TRBJ2-5|TRBD2|NA
CASRTRLAGDETQYF
TGTGCCAGTAGGACGAGACTAGCGGGAGATGAGACCCAGTACTTC
>TRBV11-2|TRBJ2-7|NA|NA
CASSQVDSSYEQYF
TGTGCCAGCAGCCAAGTGGACAGCTCCTACGAGCAGTACTTC
>TRBV5-4|TRBJ2-3|NA|few
CASSWGDSTDTQYF
TGTGCCAGCAGCTGGGGGGACAGCACAGATACGCAGTATTTT